The next 7 T cell receptor beta chains were all read from a single sample in a study of glioma-infiltrating T cells. Amplification of TCR alpha and beta CDR3 regions from RNA used iRepertoire nested multiplex PCR. TCRdb independently ran MiXCR on the multiplex PCR reads; one entry per CDR3 protein. The sample holds 9,500 to 12,000 distinct CDR3 sequences, approximately 60% seen once. The sample consisted of glioma tissue, nonneoplastic brain tissue, or PBMCs (not recorded which). These receptors originate from a human donor with low-grade glioma or glioblastoma, undergoing nonglioma brain surgery, or in good health (not recorded which).

By share, this clonotype ranks as medium-sized. The gene calls are TRBV25-1 and TRBJ2-5; D not resolved. V gave up 3 bases and J gave up 1 base, with 12 bases separating them. This CDR3 region has 15 residues. CDR1 MGHDK and CDR2 SYGVNS come from the germline V gene. The CDR3 bases are TGTGCCAGCAGTGATTCCCGACGGAGCCAAGAGACCCAGTACTTC. Translating it yields CASSDSRRSQETQYF.

Comments on this clonotype: Its ends do not fully match the called genes, so a read error is possible. This sequence joins TRBV20-1 and TRBJ2-1, with 8 bases identical to TRBD2. The germline CDR1 and CDR2 sequences are DFQATT and SNEGSKA (reference sequence). CDR3 length: 18 amino acids. The CDR3 sequence: CGAESVSGSDVGGNEQFF. The CDR3 DNA follows: TGCGGTGCCGAGAGTGTGAGCGGGAGCGACGTGGGTGGGAATGAGCAGTTCTTC.

This clonotype was picked up a small number of times. A much larger clone lies one base from this, so it may be a read error. The chain combines TRBV7-9 with TRBJ2-7; D remains unclear. Trimming took 5 bases from V and 3 from J, leaving 11 bases between them. Germline V gene data show CDR1 as SEHNR and CDR2 as FQNEAQ (reference sequence). The CDR3 loop spans 13 amino acids. CDR3 sequence reads: CASSEGRSYEQYF. In DNA form, the CDR3 reads TGTGCCAGCAGCGAAGGACGGAGCTACGAGCAGTACTTC. The full variable domain, in which reference TRBV7-9 and TRBJ2-7 provide the parts outside the CDR3, is DTGVSQNPRHKITKRGQNVTFRCDPISEHNRLYWYRQTLGQGPEFLTYFQNEAQLEKSRLLSDRFSAERPKGSFSTLEIQRTEQGDSAMYLCASSEGRSYEQYFGPGTRLTVT.

This clonotype occurred once. The V gene is TRBV27, the J gene TRBJ2-1, with D uncertain. V was cut by 3 bases and J by 10 bases, with 25 bases left in between. The CDR3 sequence is 17 residues long. Per the germline V gene, CDR1 is MNHEY and CDR2 is SMNVEV (reference sequence). CDR3 sequence: CASSFKHSFPSYSEQFF. The CDR3 DNA reads as TGTGCCAGCAGTTTTAAACACTCGTTCCCCTCATACAGCGAGCAGTTCTTC.

Note on this clonotype: An end of the junction differs from the germline gene, which may be a read error. The V and J genes are TRBV2 and TRBJ2-1; D is undetermined. The CDR3 is 14 residues long. Germline V gene sequence: CDR1 SNHLY, CDR2 FYNNEI. The chain's CDR3 is CAGRPAHFYNEQFF. The CDR3, as DNA: TGTGCCGGCAGACCAGCCCATTTCTACAATGAGCAGTTCTTC.

This clonotype is deemed medium-sized. V gene TRBV2 combines with J gene TRBJ1-1; 7 positions match TRBD1. Losses at the gene ends were 2 bases for V and 0 bases for J; bases not matched to a gene: 3. This CDR3 is 15 amino acids long. CDR1 is SNHLY, CDR2 FYNNEI, per germline. The chain's CDR3 is CASSEMGQMNTEAFF. For the CDR3, the DNA is TGTGCCAGCAGTGAAATGGGACAGATGAACACTGAAGCTTTCTTT.

J is TRBJ2-7 and V is TRBV5-6, with 11 bases identical to TRBD2. The CDR3 sequence is 13 residues long. CDR1 is SGHDT and CDR2 is YYEEEE in the germline V gene. V lost 2 bases to trimming and J lost 7 bases; unmatched junction nucleotides: 2. CDR3 in DNA: TGTGCCAGCAGCTTACTAGCGGGAGAAGAGCAGTACTTC. Protein: CASSLLAGEEQYF.